This passage covers 30 T cell receptor beta chains from one sample sequenced in a study of low-dose radiotherapy and immunotherapy resistance in tumors. For amplifying TCRs, the PCR ran for about 22 cycles with Phusion, which was used together with a constant-region primer and the adapter on the V primers. MiXCR, applied by TCRdb to the reads, yields one record per CDR3 protein. The sample yields tens of thousands of distinct CDR3 sequences, over 9.5% seen once. Regarding time point: before trial treatment. The sample in question was PBMCs, obtained before treatment. These TCRs come from a female donor with ovarian cancer.

This clonotype came up many times. The gene calls are TRBV21-1 and TRBJ2-5. TRBV21-1 is given as a pseudogene. The CDR3 sequence is 8 residues long. DNA of the CDR3: TGTGCCAGCCCGACCCAGTACTTC. Translating it yields CASPTQYF.

This clonotype came up many times. The chain has TRBV4-2 and TRBJ2-1, with TRBD2 matching 9 bases. The ends lost 0 bases at V and 5 bases at J; junction bases unmatched: 2. There are 15 residues in the CDR3. Germline V gene lookup returns CDR1 LGHNA and CDR2 YNFKEQ. The CDR3 DNA follows: TGTGCCAGCAGCCAAGAGGGCGGGAGGGACAATGAGCAGTTCTTC. It codes for CASSQEGGRDNEQFF.

This clonotype has a count of ten or more. The chain couples TRBV5-1 to TRBJ2-5, with 10 bases identical to TRBD1. This CDR3 has 12 amino acids. The V gene's germline CDR1 is SGHRS and CDR2 YFSETQ. With 8 bases clipped from V and 5 bases from J, the junction kept 3 bases outside the gene matches. This CDR3 reads CASGQGEETQYF. Here the CDR3 DNA reads TGCGCCAGTGGACAGGGGGAGGAGACCCAGTACTTC.

This clonotype was observed many times. The chain has TRBV29-1 and TRBJ2-7; 8 positions match TRBD1. Germline CDR1 SQVTM, CDR2 ANQGSEA. This CDR3 contains 12 residues. Losses at the gene ends were 4 bases for V and 6 bases for J; bases not matched to a gene: 5. The CDR3: CSVGQGAGEQYF. As DNA, the CDR3 is TGCAGCGTTGGGCAGGGGGCTGGCGAGCAGTACTTC.

Ten or more counts support this clonotype. This chain joins TRBV28 and TRBJ1-2, with 7 bases identical to TRBD1. Germline assignment: CDR1 MDHEN and CDR2 SYDVKM. CDR3 length equals 15 residues. V was pared by 4 bases and J by 0 bases, with 5 bases of the junction left unmatched. CDR3 protein: CASSSPGGANYGYTF. CDR3 bases: TGTGCCAGCAGTTCACCAGGGGGTGCTAACTATGGCTACACCTTC.

There are many counts of this clonotype. One base separates it from a far larger clone, so it is likely a read error. The CDR3 spells CARSLVRGGTKNIQYF. DNA for the CDR3: TGCGCCAGAAGCTTGGTCCGGGGGGGAACCAAAAACATTCAGTACTTC. The rearrangement links TRBV5-3 to TRBJ2-4, with 8 bases identical to TRBD2. TRBV5-3 is annotated as an ORF whose role is uncertain. The CDR3 is made up of 16 amino acids.

At least ten counts were recorded for this clonotype. The chain carries TRBV6-6 and TRBJ2-3; 12 bases match TRBD1. The germline V gene has CDR1 MNHNY and CDR2 SVGAGI (reference sequence). This CDR3 has 18 residues. With V trimmed by 0 bases and J by 4 bases, 8 bases remained unmatched. CDR3 in amino acids: CASSYSGQGAPGADTQYF. CDR3 DNA: TGTGCCAGCAGTTACTCGGGACAGGGGGCCCCCGGGGCAGATACGCAGTATTTT.

The sample holds many counts of this clonotype. CDR3 sequence (DNA): TGTGCCAGCGAAGAAGGGGCGGGGGCTTTAAATGAGCAGTTCTTC. This gives the protein CASEEGAGALNEQFF. The rearrangement uses TRBV6-2 or TRBV6-3 and TRBJ2-1, with D tentatively TRBD2 (7 bases). CDR1 and CDR2 (germline): MNHEY, SVGEGT. The CDR3 is 15 residues long. The ends were cut back, 8 bases at V and 7 bases at J, with 21 bases in the middle.

This clonotype appeared many times. The genes are TRBV9 and TRBJ2-3; TRBD2 is a possible D gene (5 bases). Germline assignment: CDR1 SGDLS and CDR2 YYNGEE. There are 13 residues in the CDR3. Trimming took off 4 bases at V and 6 bases at J, with 12 bases between the two ends. The CDR3 bases are TGTGCCAGCAGCCCGACTACCTACGATACGCAGTATTTT. Its translation is CASSPTTYDTQYF.

This clonotype was seen repeatedly, ten times or more. The chain joins TRBV9 to TRBJ2-7; D gene unclear. Between the trimmed V and J ends, which lost 0 bases and 5 bases, there was a span of 15 bases. Germline-derived CDR1 and CDR2 are SGDLS and YYNGEE. This CDR3 is built from 15 residues. The CDR3 bases are TGTGCCAGCAGCGTAGGACACAACCCCGAACACGAGCAGTACTTC. Translated: CASSVGHNPEHEQYF.

This clonotype occurred many times. V usage is TRBV12-3 or TRBV12-4 and J usage is TRBJ1-3; TRBD1 aligns across 8 bases. After removal of 6 bases from V and 0 bases from J, the junction contained 13 bases not matched to a gene. This CDR3 comprises 18 residues. CDR3 DNA: TGTGCCAGCAGCCTTGGACCGGGCAGGGGGCACTCTGGAAACACCATATATTTT. It translates to CASSLGPGRGHSGNTIYF.

This rearrangement joins TRBV20-1 to TRBJ2-2; no clear D. Per the germline V gene, CDR1 is DFQATT and CDR2 is SNEGSKA (reference sequence). V dropped 3 bases and J dropped 2 bases, with 7 bases sitting between them. The CDR3 is 13 residues long. The CDR3 region is CSARKPNTGELFF. The CDR3 DNA sequence: TGCAGTGCTAGGAAGCCTAACACCGGGGAGCTGTTTTTT.

In its sample, this clonotype was seen many times. The genes are TRBV7-6 and TRBJ2-1; TRBD2 matches at 13 bases. The CDR3 is 15 amino acids. The germline CDR1 and CDR2 sequences are SGHVS and FNYEAQ. With V trimmed by 5 bases and J by 9 bases, 7 bases remained unmatched. CDR3 residues: CASSTGLAGAGEQFF. The CDR3 nucleotides read TGTGCCAGCAGCACAGGACTAGCGGGAGCGGGTGAGCAGTTCTTC.

This clonotype was observed a few times. The likely explanation is a read error, given a far larger clone one base away. The rearrangement joins TRBV28 to TRBJ2-7, with TRBD2 matching over 7 bases. The CDR3 totals 14 residues. Germline CDR1 and CDR2: MDHEN and SYDVKM. V was pared by 9 bases and J by 7 bases, with 15 bases of the junction left unmatched. For the CDR3, the DNA is TGTGCCAGTATGGGAGGGCTCTCCTACAATGAGCAGTACTTC. Its translation is CASMGGLSYNEQYF.

This clonotype came up a few times. The rearrangement uses TRBV4-3 and TRBJ2-6, with 9 bases matching TRBD1. The V segment lost 4 bases and the J segment 0 bases; nucleotides outside the gene matches: 1. Per the germline V gene, CDR1 is LGHNA and CDR2 is YSLEER. This CDR3 comprises 16 residues. The CDR3 region has the DNA TGCGCCAGCAGCCGGACAGGGGACTCTGGGGCCAACGTCCTGACTTTC. Residues: CASSRTGDSGANVLTF.

This clonotype showed up just a few times. This sequence joins TRBV6-5 and TRBJ1-2, with D maybe TRBD1 (6 bases). CDR3 length: 14 amino acids. Germline CDR1 is MNHEY and CDR2 is SVGAGI. V was pared by 2 bases and J by 4 bases, with 11 bases between. The CDR3 here is CASSYRDKSYGYTF. Here the CDR3 DNA reads TGTGCCAGCAGTTACCGGGACAAGTCCTATGGCTACACCTTC.

In this sample, this clonotype turned up many times. V is TRBV5-6 and J is TRBJ2-7; unclear D gene. CDR3 length equals 11 residues. CDR1 SGHDT and CDR2 YYEEEE come from the germline V gene. V lost 4 bases to trimming and J lost 6 bases, with 8 bases between them. Here the CDR3 DNA reads TGTGCCAGCAGCCGGTCGGGCGAGCAGTACTTC. Protein: CASSRSGEQYF.

This clonotype occurred many times. This chain connects TRBV3-1 to TRBJ1-5; TRBD1 might be the D (6 bases). The CDR3 consists of 15 residues. Trimming stripped 4 bases from V and 0 bases from J, with 10 bases between. CDR1 is LGHDT and CDR2 is YNNKEL in the germline V gene (reference sequence). CDR3: CASSRGTSSNQPQHF. CDR3 in DNA: TGTGCCAGCAGCCGCGGGACATCTAGCAATCAGCCCCAGCATTTT. The complete variable domain, with remaining parts taken from reference TRBV3-1 and TRBJ1-5, reads DTAVSQTPKYLVTQMGNDKSIKCEQNLGHDTMYWYKQDSKKFLKIMFSYNNKELIINETVPNRFSPKSPDKAHLNLHINSLELGDSAVYFCASSRGTSSNQPQHFGDGTRLSIL.

This clonotype was observed at least ten times. This sequence joins TRBV7-2 and TRBJ1-1; possible D gene TRBD1, 5 bases. The V gene's germline CDR1 is SGHTA and CDR2 FQGNSA. CDR3 size: 14 residues. Trimming removed 5 bases at V and 5 bases at J, with 15 bases between. DNA for the CDR3: TGTGCCAGCAGCCCTGGGGGTTTTAGAACTGAAGCTTTCTTT. Amino acids: CASSPGGFRTEAFF.

The table lists this clonotype with many counts. The V gene is TRBV30, the J gene TRBJ2-1, with D tentatively TRBD2 (5 bases). The CDR3 is made up of 12 amino acids. V was shortened by 5 bases and J by 4 bases, with 9 bases between the two germline ends. CDR1 is GTSNPN, CDR2 SVGIG, per germline (reference sequence). The CDR3 DNA reads as TGTGCCTGGGGGGAGACATACAATGAGCAGTTCTTC. Protein product: CAWGETYNEQFF.

This clonotype was detected ten times or more. The chain combines TRBV30 with TRBJ1-1; the D is unclear. The length of the CDR3 is 12 residues. Germline V gene data show CDR1 as GTSNPN and CDR2 as SVGIG (reference sequence). V lost 6 bases, J lost 4 bases, and 12 bases lay in between. The CDR3 here is CACHRESTEAFF. CDR3 bases: TGTGCCTGTCATAGGGAGAGCACTGAAGCTTTCTTT.

This clonotype appeared a single time. This sequence joins TRBV27 and TRBJ2-7; 8 positions agree with TRBD2. The J segment lost 3 bases and the V segment lost 3 bases, leaving 13 bases of the junction unmatched. The CDR3 sequence is 17 residues long. Germline CDR1 reads MNHEY; CDR2 reads SMNVEV (reference sequence). CDR3 amino acids: CASSFIRSGGGVYEQYF. The CDR3 nucleotides are TGTGCCAGCAGTTTTATCCGGAGCGGGGGCGGTGTCTACGAGCAGTACTTC.

This clonotype appeared many times. This rearrangement joins TRBV27 to TRBJ2-7; a weak D match, TRBD1 (5 bases). V gave up 4 bases and J gave up 5 bases, with 15 bases separating them. The germline CDR1 and CDR2 sequences are MNHEY and SMNVEV (reference sequence). The CDR3 has 14 residues. The DNA for the CDR3 is TGTGCCAGCAGTTGGGGCAAGGGTCGGAACGAGCAGTACTTC. It yields the protein CASSWGKGRNEQYF.

With respect to this clonotype: A far larger clone differs by one base, so this is likely a read error. The gene calls are TRBV6-8 and TRBJ2-1; a weak D match, TRBD2 (5 bases). The CDR3 has 15 residues. Germline CDR1 reads MNHGY; CDR2 reads SAAAGT. Trimming shortened V by 5 bases and J by 7 bases, and 18 bases separated the two germline ends. This CDR3 is CASSPTTRILNEQFF. The CDR3 DNA follows: TGTGCCAGCAGTCCGACTACCCGCATTTTGAATGAGCAGTTCTTC.

In its sample, this clonotype was seen many times. The V call is TRBV18, the J call TRBJ1-2; D unresolved. Germline V gene sequence: CDR1 KGHSH, CDR2 LQKENI. The CDR3 has 18 amino acids. V lost 0 bases and J lost 1, with 18 bases in between. The CDR3 loop reads CASSPPATLDTLNYGYTF. The CDR3 DNA sequence: TGTGCCAGCTCACCACCGGCCACTTTAGACACGCTTAACTATGGCTACACCTTC.

This clonotype turned up a few times. A much larger clone differs by one base, so this may be a read error. In nucleotides, the CDR3 is TGTGCCTGGAGCTCCAATACCCCGGGAGAGCAGTACTTC. Encoded protein: CAWSSNTPGEQYF. The rearrangement joins TRBV30 to TRBJ2-7; TRBD2 might be the D (5 bases). The CDR3 sequence is 13 residues long. From germline, CDR1 is GTSNPN and CDR2 SVGIG (reference sequence). The V end was cut by 3 bases, the J end by 7 bases, with 16 bases between.

This clonotype was seen many times. This chain uses TRBV27 with TRBJ2-7; TRBD1 might be the D (6 bases). Germline V CDR1 and CDR2: MNHEY, SMNVEV (reference sequence). The V and J ends lost 6 bases and 5 bases respectively, with 11 bases between them. The CDR3 has 12 amino acids. CDR3 bases: TGTGCCAGCAGCGCCCAGGGGAACGAGCAGTACTTC. This encodes CASSAQGNEQYF.

This clonotype was detected only once. Because the CDR3's place on the DNA is in doubt, the DNA is left out and the CDR3 is given as listed by TCRdb. The chain employs TRBV10-3 and TRBJ2-2. In germline, CDR1 is ENHRY, CDR2 SYGVKD. The CDR3 is 15 residues long, counting both termini. The CDR3 loop is CAISAAEDTGELFFF.

This clonotype came up many times. The V call is TRBV6-5, the J call TRBJ2-2; D is uncertain. Germline assignment: CDR1 MNHEY and CDR2 SVGAGI. The V end lost 6 bases, the J end lost 5 bases, and 10 bases lay between the germline ends. The CDR3 has 13 residues. CDR3: CASRDGMTGELFF. The CDR3, as DNA: TGTGCCAGCAGAGATGGTATGACCGGGGAGCTGTTTTTT.

This clonotype was picked up many times. V and J are TRBV5-1 and TRBJ2-3, with 9 positions matching TRBD1. This CDR3 has 15 amino acids. The trim removed 8 bases at V and 3 bases at J, leaving 10 bases unmatched. Germline lookup yields CDR1 SGHRS and CDR2 YFSETQ. CDR3 bases: TGCGCCAGTCAGGGGACAGGGCTCATGACAGATACGCAGTATTTT. It translates to CASQGTGLMTDTQYF.